This entry is about one T cell receptor beta chain. As yet, its antigen is unknown. Looked up from germline, CDR1 is MNHEY and CDR2 is SMNVEV (reference sequence). There are 15 residues in the CDR3. V lost 3 bases and J lost 7, with 18 bases in between. The PCR used 60 Vbeta and 13 Jbeta primers. As handled by the study authors: In a later analysis, of roughly 83 million unique beta chains, roughly 10 million appeared in at least two donors. Repertoires were generated with immunoSEQ multiplex PCR, while TCRdb's copy carries only in-frame clones and drops some. V, J and clone size derive from that table, while D and trimming were established from the DNA sequence. The table for this sample gives around 50,000 clones. This sample stems from a study of cytomegalovirus exposure and HLA in healthy donors. Whole-study findings and limits: High specificity and sensitivity for cytomegalovirus status were reported for the classifier. TCR sequences were mostly rare, though some public TCRs occurred in many donors.

The TCR was taken from a woman in her 40s in good health and CMV-seronegative. The specimen was PBMCs. The chain combines TRBV27 with TRBJ1-2; a weak D match, TRBD1 (5 bases). In DNA form, the CDR3 reads TGTGCCAGCAGTTTGTCGGGAGTTGGGGCTCGTGGCTACACCTTC. It codes for CASSLSGVGARGYTF.